This TCR beta chain appears in the sequencing data of a study of T-cell memory formation after mild COVID-19. This CDR3 has 14 amino acids. V was clipped by 6 bases and J by 4 bases, with 15 bases between them. Germline V gene data show CDR1 as KGHSH and CDR2 as LQKENI. In TCRdb, the 5' RACE reads were re-called with MiXCR into one record per CDR3 protein. The sample consists of 250,000 to 350,000 distinct CDR3 sequences, around a sixth of them appearing once. Sequencing was performed on PBMCs or a T cell subset sorted from them (not recorded which). The receptor was derived from a man aged 18 to 29 who had mild COVID-19 (a few samples of this study predate the infection). Cell type and time point are not known. This chain joins TRBV18 and TRBJ1-2; D gene unclear. CDR3 nucleotides: TGTGCCAGCTCGGCGGAAATACTGACCTATGGCTACACCTTC. Its protein product is CASSAEILTYGYTF. Using reference TRBV18 and TRBJ1-2 for the parts outside the CDR3, the full variable domain is NAGVMQNPRHLVRRRGQEARLRCSPMKGHSHVYWYRQLPEEGLKFMVYLQKENIIDESGMPKERFSAEFPKEGPSILRIQQVVRGDSAAYFCASSAEILTYGYTFGSGTRLTVV.